This passage covers 5 T cell receptor beta chains from one sample sequenced in a study of shared clonotypes between healthy human individuals (dated by TCRdb to the early 2020s). The library was generated by the immunoSEQ multiplex PCR assay. The immuneACCESS repertoire file appears here via TCRdb, limited to in-frame rearrangements. These files lack a portion of the clones; in checked studies, under half of the deficit traces to unresolved V genes, and the cause of the others is not known. Across this sample there are approximately 720,000 clones, with less than 80% seen only once. About 2% of the sample is held by the ten biggest clonotypes. Sequencing was done on a sample of memory CD4+ T cells sorted from blood. The meaning of the sample's cell subset or site label: CD45RA-negative fraction. The receptor source for this set is a woman aged 25 to 39 in good health.

The V gene is TRBV5-1, the J gene TRBJ2-3; TRBD1 aligns across 10 bases. The length of the CDR3 is 14 residues. The junction had 3 bases not matched to a gene; V was cut back by 2 bases and J by 6 bases. Germline CDR1 is SGHRS and CDR2 is YFSETQ. The CDR3: CASSFGQGDDTQYF. The CDR3 coding sequence is TGCGCCAGCAGCTTTGGACAGGGGGACGATACGCAGTATTTT.

The chain couples TRBV14 to TRBJ2-3; D is uncertain. Germline lookup yields CDR1 SGHDN and CDR2 FVKESK. This CDR3 is 14 amino acids long. V was cut by 4 bases and J by 3 bases, with 11 bases left in between. In DNA, the CDR3 is TGTGCCAGCAGCCTGAGATGGCTTACAGATACGCAGTATTTT. It translates to CASSLRWLTDTQYF. The full variable domain, with the rest looked up from reference TRBV14 and TRBJ2-3, is EAGVTQFPSHSVIEKGQTVTLRCDPISGHDNLYWYRRVMGKEIKFLLHFVKESKQDESGMPNNRFLAERTGGTYSTLKVQPAELEDSGVYFCASSLRWLTDTQYFGPGTRLTVL.

The chain couples TRBV5-1 to TRBJ2-7, with TRBD1 matching 8 bases. This CDR3 is 16 amino acids long. Germline V gene lookup returns CDR1 SGHRS and CDR2 YFSETQ. The junction had 17 bases not matched to a gene; V was cut back by 4 bases and J by 8 bases. Here the CDR3 reads CASSLGDQGAQSKQYF. As DNA, the CDR3 is TGCGCCAGCAGCCTCGGAGACCAGGGGGCGCAATCCAAGCAGTACTTC.

This chain joins TRBV11-2 and TRBJ2-3; D may be TRBD1 or TRBD2 (5 bases each). The germline V gene has CDR1 SGHAT and CDR2 FQNNGV. Trimming cost V 4 bases and J 6 bases, with 14 bases left between them. This CDR3 region has 14 residues. CDR3 region: CASSSRDLGDTQYF. Written as DNA, the CDR3 is TGTGCCAGCAGCTCCCGGGACCTAGGGGATACGCAGTATTTT.

Note on this clone: Additional DNA sequences in this sample encode the identical CDR3. J is TRBJ2-3 and V is TRBV28; D not certain. The ends were cut back, 4 bases at V and 0 bases at J, with 5 bases in the middle. Germline assignment: CDR1 MDHEN and CDR2 SYDVKM. This CDR3 spans 13 amino acids. CDR3 sequence reads: CASSSSSTDTQYF. CDR3 nucleotide sequence: TGTGCCAGCAGTTCATCTAGCACAGATACGCAGTATTTT. Drawing the rest from reference TRBV28 and TRBJ2-3, the complete variable domain is DVKVTQSSRYLVKRTGEKVFLECVQDMDHENMFWYRQDPGLGLRLIYFSYDVKMKEKGDIPEGYSVSREKKERFSLILESASTNQTSMYLCASSSSSTDTQYFGPGTRLTVL.